The 29 T cell receptor beta chains in this list originate from one sample, sequenced in a study of tumor-infiltrating lymphocytes in primary liver carcinoma. The template, approximately 500 ng total RNA, yielded TCR beta cDNA made with a constant-region primer. Three nested multiplex PCR rounds, a slightly modified ARM-PCR method, built the TCR beta libraries. Primers for the first two PCR rounds were TRBV1-TRBV30 forward primers and a C-beta reverse primer (around 10 cycles per round). MiXCR, applied by TCRdb to the multiplex PCR reads, yields one record per CDR3 protein. The repertoire has 45,000 to 65,000 distinct CDR3 sequences, about 77% of them found once; the top ten carry 24%. Co-extraction yielded RNA and DNA from roughly 21-30 mg of unsorted bulk tissue. Sequenced input: liver tumor tissue from sampling region 5. Subset given: tumor region T5, tumor centre. These receptors all come from a man in his forties with primary liver carcinoma and hepatitis B virus infection.

A single count supports this clonotype. One end of the junction does not line up with germline, which may come from a read error. The V call is TRBV4-2, the J call TRBJ2-7; no firm D call. Per germline, CDR1 LGHNA and CDR2 YNFKEQ. The CDR3 has 12 residues. CDR3 in amino acids: CASSQVVYEQYF. The CDR3 DNA is TGTGCCAGCAGTCAAGTAGTCTACGAGCAGTACTTC.

Turning to this clonotype: One base away lies a much larger clone, so this may be a sequencing read error. The V and J genes are TRBV21-1 and TRBJ2-7. TRBV21-1 is described as a pseudogene. This CDR3 region has 12 residues. This chain's CDR3 is CASMVMACEQYF. The CDR3 DNA reads as TGTGCCAGCATGGTCATGGCGTGCGAGCAGTACTTC.

For this clonotype: Because the CDR3 is missing its conserved closing phenylalanine or tryptophan, this is likely a read error. V and J are TRBV11-2 and TRBJ2-4, with D possibly matching TRBD1 (5 bases). The CDR3 sequence is 15 residues long. Deletions cut 7 bases from V and 6 bases from J, with 19 bases between. In germline, CDR1 is SGHAT, CDR2 FQNNGV. For the CDR3, the DNA is TGTGCCAGCACCACTTCGGCGGTAGACAGAAACATTCAGTACGTC. Its protein product is CASTTSAVDRNIQYV.

Of note for this clonotype: Without the conserved terminal phenylalanine or tryptophan, this CDR3 likely stems from a read error. The J gene is TRBJ1-5, the V gene TRBV19, with no clear D. The ends were cut back, 3 bases at V and 0 bases at J, with 9 bases in the middle. This CDR3 is built from 15 residues. Germline CDR1 LNHDA, CDR2 SQIVND (reference sequence). CDR3 in amino acids: CASSMMQISNQPQHL. In DNA, the CDR3 is TGTGCCAGTAGTATGATGCAGATTAGCAATCAGCCCCAGCATTTG.

The chain recombines TRBV6-1 with TRBJ2-6, with TRBD2 identical over 9 bases. V was clipped by 6 bases and J by 11 bases; unmatched bases: 11. Germline CDR1 reads MNHNS; CDR2 reads SASEGT. The CDR3 runs to 15 residues. Written as DNA, the CDR3 is TGTGCCAGCAGCTTTGGGACTAGCTGGATCGACGTCCTGACTTTC. The encoded protein is CASSFGTSWIDVLTF.

This clonotype has just a few counts. A much bigger clone sits one base away, suggesting this may be a read error. The CDR3 region has the DNA TGTGCCTGGGACAGGGTGGGCACTGGAGCTTTCTTT. Protein product: CAWDRVGTGAFF. The chain has TRBV30 and TRBJ1-1; 7 nucleotides match TRBD1. This CDR3 spans 12 amino acids. The V gene's germline CDR1 is GTSNPN and CDR2 SVGIG (reference sequence). The whole variable domain, filled in from reference TRBV30 and TRBJ1-1, reads SQTIHQWPATLVQPVGSPLSLECTVEGTSNPNLYWYRQAAGRGLQLLFYSVGIGQISSEVPQNLSASRPQDRQFILSSKKLLLSDSGFYLCAWDRVGTGAFFGQGTRLTVV.

On this clonotype: Compared with germline, one end of the junction differs, possibly owing to a read error. The V gene is TRBV29-1, the J gene TRBJ2-1, with 10 bases lining up with TRBD2. The CDR3 is 13 amino acids. CDR1 SQVTM and CDR2 ANQGSEA come from the germline V gene. The DNA for the CDR3 is TGCAGCGGAACTAGCGGGAAGCTCTATGCGCAGCTCTTC. It specifies CSGTSGKLYAQLF.

In regard to this clonotype: A single base separates this from a much larger clone, so it may be a read error. This CDR3 is CASGRALEQYF. The DNA for the CDR3 is TGTGCCAGCGGCCGGGCACTCGAGCAGTACTTC. The V gene is TRBV12-3 or TRBV12-4, the J gene TRBJ2-7; D gene uncertain. The V end lost 8 bases, the J end lost 6 bases, and 11 bases lay between the germline ends. This CDR3 region has 11 residues.

Comment on this clonotype: A junction end diverges from the germline sequence, so it may reflect a read error. The chain carries TRBV30 and TRBJ2-2; D is possibly TRBD2 (5 bases). Germline V gene data show CDR1 as GTSNPN and CDR2 as SVGIG (reference sequence). This CDR3 region has 14 residues. CDR3 sequence reads: CPWKTVGNTGELFF. In DNA, the CDR3 is TGTCCCTGGAAAACGGTGGGGAACACCGGGGAGCTTTTTTTT.

This clonotype was picked up one time. Because the CDR3 is missing its conserved closing phenylalanine or tryptophan, this is likely a read error. The rearrangement uses TRBV6-1 and TRBJ1-2, with D hard to call. V lost 4 bases, J lost 5 bases, and 8 bases lay in between. Germline-derived CDR1 and CDR2 are MNHNS and SASEGT. The CDR3 runs to 12 residues. CDR3 region: CASSAPSYGYTS. The CDR3 DNA follows: TGTGCCAGCAGTGCCCCCTCATATGGCTACACCTCC.

This clonotype has ten or more counts. The V gene is TRBV7-6, the J gene TRBJ2-5; D is perhaps TRBD1 (5 bases). CDR1 is SGHVS, CDR2 FNYEAQ, per germline. The CDR3 contains 13 residues. Trimming shortened V by 1 base and J by 4 bases, and 7 bases separated the two germline ends. The CDR3 loop is CASSLVGAETQYF. The CDR3 bases are TGTGCCAGCAGCTTAGTAGGGGCAGAGACCCAGTACTTC. Using reference TRBV7-6 and TRBJ2-5 for the parts outside the CDR3, the full variable domain is GAGVSQSPRYKVTKRGQDVALRCDPISGHVSLYWYRQALGQGPEFLTYFNYEAQQDKSGLPNDRFSAERPEGSISTLTIQRTEQRDSAMYRCASSLVGAETQYFGPGTRLLVL.

Comment on this clonotype: At one end, the junction sequence differs from germline, possibly due to a read error. The rearrangement joins TRBV29-1 to TRBJ2-3, with D maybe TRBD1 (6 bases). Germline assignment: CDR1 SQVTM and CDR2 ANQGSEA. The CDR3 loop spans 14 amino acids. CDR3 in DNA: TGCAGCGTTTCCGGGACAAGGGCGTCAGTTACGCATTATTTT. Its translation: CSVSGTRASVTHYF.

The chain joins TRBV11-1 to TRBJ2-5, with 8 bases lining up with TRBD2. The V segment lost 7 bases and the J segment 4 bases; nucleotides outside the gene matches: 11. Germline V gene data show CDR1 as SGHAT and CDR2 as FQDESV (reference sequence). CDR3 size: 15 residues. The CDR3 DNA sequence: TGTGCCAGCACACACACGGGGCTAGCGGGAGAGACCCAGTACTTC. Translated: CASTHTGLAGETQYF. The variable domain in full, completed from reference TRBV11-1 and TRBJ2-5, reads EAEVAQSPRYKITEKSQAVAFWCDPISGHATLYWYRQILGQGPELLVQFQDESVVDDSQLPKDRFSAERLKGVDSTLKIQPAELGDSAMYLCASTHTGLAGETQYFGPGTRLLVL.

The chain combines TRBV28 with TRBJ2-7; D not resolved. Germline V gives CDR1 MDHEN, CDR2 SYDVKM. The CDR3 sequence is 14 residues long. The V gene lost 7 bases and the J gene lost 0 bases, with 13 bases spanning the gap. The CDR3 sequence is CASNSTDVSYEQYF. The DNA of the CDR3 is TGTGCCAGCAACTCCACAGATGTCTCCTACGAGCAGTACTTC.

A note on this clonotype: The missing conserved phenylalanine or tryptophan at the end of this CDR3 makes a read error likely. It is unclear where the CDR3 begins or ends on the DNA, so no DNA is shown, and the CDR3 is as TCRdb lists it. V is TRBV11-2 and J is TRBJ1-4; TRBD1, the D gene given by the table, was not confirmed from the DNA. Germline CDR1 and CDR2: SGHAT and FQNNGV. The CDR3 adds up to 14 amino acids, both ends counted. CDR3 loop: CASSLGQGTEKPFS.

A word on this clonotype: The conserved closing phenylalanine or tryptophan is absent in this CDR3, likely reflecting a read error. The CDR3 loop reads CASSLPTGSSEKLFL. The CDR3 DNA reads TGTGCCAGCAGCTTGCCGACAGGCAGTAGTGAAAAACTGTTTCTT. The V call is TRBV11-2, the J call TRBJ1-4; D might be TRBD1 (6 bases). Germline V gene sequence: CDR1 SGHAT, CDR2 FQNNGV. The V end was cut by 3 bases, the J end by 7 bases, with 15 bases between. This CDR3 is 15 amino acids long.

About this clonotype itself: One junction end disagrees with the germline gene, perhaps due to a read error. The chain joins TRBV14 to TRBJ1-1; D is unresolved. CDR1 and CDR2 (germline): SGHDN, FVKESK. The CDR3 length is 14 residues. Written as DNA, the CDR3 is TGTGCCAGTAGCCAAGATCATGGCCCTTACCCAGCTTTCTTT. The encoded protein is CASSQDHGPYPAFF.

The gene calls are TRBV12-3 or TRBV12-4 and TRBJ2-5, with D possibly called TRBD1 or TRBD2 (5 bases each). Trimming stripped 3 bases from V and 5 bases from J, with 13 bases between. The CDR3 is 14 amino acids. The CDR3 is CASSFSGSEETQYF. CDR3 nucleotides: TGTGCCAGCAGTTTTTCAGGGAGTGAGGAGACCCAGTACTTC.

Note on this clonotype: Because the CDR3 is missing its conserved closing phenylalanine or tryptophan, this is likely a read error. This rearrangement joins TRBV11-1 to TRBJ1-6; D remains unclear. This CDR3 is 13 amino acids long. Trimming stripped 4 bases from V and 9 bases from J, with 10 bases between. Germline V gene data show CDR1 as SGHAT and CDR2 as FQDESV (reference sequence). The CDR3 DNA reads TGTGCCAGCAGCTGGTCACTGGTTTCACCCCTCCACTAT. As protein: CASSWSLVSPLHY.

This chain connects TRBV29-1 to TRBJ2-1, with 10 nucleotides matching TRBD1. The ends lost 3 bases at V and 4 bases at J; junction bases unmatched: 6. The CDR3 contains 15 residues. Germline values: CDR1 SQVTM, CDR2 ANQGSEA. The CDR3 loop is CSVERRDRGYNEQFF. The CDR3, as DNA: TGCAGCGTTGAGCGGCGGGACAGGGGTTACAATGAGCAGTTCTTC.

Turning to this clonotype: Because the CDR3's place on the DNA is in doubt, the DNA is left out and the CDR3 is given as listed by TCRdb. V and J are TRBV29-1 and TRBJ1-1; the table gives TRBD1 as D, unverified against the DNA. Germline CDR1 and CDR2: SQVTM and ANQGSEA. With termini counted, the CDR3 has 12 amino acids. This CDR3 reads CSVGAGTTEAFF.

Details on this clonotype: This is likely a read error, given that the CDR3 carries no conserved phenylalanine or tryptophan at its end. CDR3 sequence: CSAPNRGTPSYEQYL. In DNA form, the CDR3 reads TGCAGTGCTCCCAATAGGGGGACTCCATCCTACGAGCAGTACCTT. The chain recombines TRBV20-1 with TRBJ2-7; D may be TRBD1 or TRBD2 (6 bases each). CDR1 is DFQATT and CDR2 is SNEGSKA in the germline V gene (reference sequence). The V end lost 5 bases, the J end lost 1 base, and 18 bases lay between the germline ends. This CDR3 comprises 15 residues.

V gene TRBV4-1 combines with J gene TRBJ2-1; tentative D call: TRBD2 (5 bases). The CDR3 has 15 amino acids. CDR1 and CDR2 from the germline V gene are MGHRA and YSYEKL. The V end lost 3 bases, the J end lost 6 bases, and 15 bases lay between the germline ends. The CDR3 DNA sequence: TGCGCCAGCAGCCATATCCCGGGATATGGCAATGAGCAGTTCTTC. It codes for CASSHIPGYGNEQFF.

The V gene is TRBV7-8, the J gene TRBJ2-3; 7 bases align to TRBD2. The ends lost 1 base at V and 1 base at J; junction bases unmatched: 5. The CDR3 is 16 amino acids. The germline V gene encodes CDR1 SGHVS and CDR2 FQNEAQ. CDR3 in amino acids: CASSLEPSGGTDTQYF. In DNA, the CDR3 is TGTGCCAGCAGCTTAGAGCCAAGCGGGGGCACAGATACGCAGTATTTT.

About this clonotype itself: At one end the junction does not follow the germline gene, possibly because of a read error. This chain uses TRBV7-9 with TRBJ2-7; TRBD1 or TRBD2 may be the D gene (5 bases each). Germline V lookup: CDR1 SEHNR, CDR2 FQNEAQ (reference sequence). The CDR3 contains 14 residues. CDR3 sequence reads: CASSPRERAYGQYF. The DNA for the CDR3 is TGTGCCAGCAGCCCCAGGGAGAGGGCCTACGGGCAGTACTTT.

The V call is TRBV11-2, the J call TRBJ2-7, with 16 bases lining up with TRBD2. Germline loops: CDR1 SGHAT, CDR2 FQNNGV. This CDR3 is built from 18 residues. DNA of the CDR3: TGTGCAAGCTGTTCTGAAGGGACTAGCGGGAGGGCTTCATACGAGCAGTACTTC. Residues: CASCSEGTSGRASYEQYF. The full variable domain, in which reference TRBV11-2 and TRBJ2-7 provide the parts outside the CDR3, is EAGVAQSPRYKIIEKRQSVAFWCNPISGHATLYWYQQILGQGPKLLIQFQNNGVVDDSQLPKDRFSAERLKGVDSTLKIQPAKLEDSAVYLCASCSEGTSGRASYEQYFGPGTRLTVT.

This clonotype showed up just a few times. This sequence joins TRBV19 and TRBJ1-1; no clear D gene. Between the trimmed V and J ends, which lost 2 bases and 1 base, there was a span of 8 bases. The CDR3 is 14 residues long. Germline assignment: CDR1 LNHDA and CDR2 SQIVND (reference sequence). CDR3 sequence: CASSIKAWNTEAFF. As DNA, the CDR3 is TGTGCCAGTAGTATAAAGGCGTGGAACACTGAAGCTTTCTTT.

The rearrangement joins TRBV11-3 to TRBJ1-5; tentatively, D is TRBD1 (5 bases). Trimming pared 9 bases from V and 6 bases from J, leaving 21 bases between. The CDR3 consists of 15 residues. Germline V gives CDR1 SGHNT, CDR2 YENEEA. The DNA for the CDR3 is TGTGCCAGGAGTTTAGGTCTGGGGGTGGCTCAGCCCCAGCATTTT. Translated, it gives CARSLGLGVAQPQHF.

About this clonotype: At one end the junction does not follow the germline gene, possibly because of a read error. The genes are TRBV20-1 and TRBJ2-1; 7 bases are shared with TRBD1. The CDR3 contains 16 residues. The germline V gene encodes CDR1 DFQATT and CDR2 SNEGSKA (reference sequence). CDR3 region: CNARGTTGALYNEQFF. CDR3 DNA sequence: TGCAATGCTAGAGGCACTACAGGGGCACTTTACAATGAGCAGTTCTTC.